What follows are 28 T cell receptor beta chains derived from one specimen sequenced in a study of technical replicates of blood from a few donors. The assay was immunoSEQ multiplex PCR, and TCRdb's table has in-frame clones only and misses some. The table includes 75,000 to 100,000 clones, about 96% detected once. Sequences were obtained from T cells isolated from PBMCs. The source of these receptors is a human donor in good health.

The V and J genes are TRBV7-9 and TRBJ1-2; D is unclear. Germline V gene lookup returns CDR1 SEHNR and CDR2 FQNEAQ (reference sequence). The ends were cut back, 2 bases at V and 6 bases at J, with 7 bases in the middle. The CDR3 is 12 residues long. The CDR3 sequence: CASSLSGDGYTF. The CDR3 nucleotides are TGTGCCAGCAGCTTATCCGGGGATGGCTACACCTTC.

The genes are TRBV29-1 and TRBJ2-7; 8 bases map to TRBD1. The CDR3 is 13 amino acids. Germline CDR1 and CDR2: SQVTM and ANQGSEA. The J segment lost 2 bases and the V segment lost 7 bases, leaving 7 bases of the junction unmatched. In DNA form, the CDR3 reads TGCAGCGGAATAGGGACAGGACCCTACGAGCAGTACTTC. Translated: CSGIGTGPYEQYF.

V gene TRBV13 combines with J gene TRBJ2-5, with D perhaps matching TRBD2 (5 bases). Germline V gene data show CDR1 as PRHDT and CDR2 as FYEKMQ (reference sequence). The V and J ends lost 5 bases and 5 bases respectively, with 18 bases between them. This CDR3 is 15 amino acids long. CDR3 region: CASSLHLLGSETQYF. The CDR3 bases are TGTGCCAGCAGCCTACACCTACTAGGTTCGGAGACCCAGTACTTC. The complete variable domain, with remaining parts taken from reference TRBV13 and TRBJ2-5, reads AAGVIQSPRHLIKEKRETATLKCYPIPRHDTVYWYQQGPGQDPQFLISFYEKMQSDKGSIPDRFSAQQFSDYHSELNMSSLELGDSALYFCASSLHLLGSETQYFGPGTRLLVL.

The chain carries TRBV7-9 and TRBJ2-1; the match to TRBD1 covers 7 bases. The CDR3 length is 15 residues. V lost 2 bases, J lost 10 bases, and 11 bases stayed unmatched. Germline lookup yields CDR1 SEHNR and CDR2 FQNEAQ (reference sequence). The CDR3 DNA sequence: TGTGCCAGCAGCTTAAATCCCGGACAGGTCTTGGAGCAGTTCTTC. Translation gives CASSLNPGQVLEQFF.

This chain links TRBV19 with TRBJ1-2; D may be TRBD1 (5 bases). With 6 bases removed from V and 2 bases from J, the gap between germline ends came to 16 bases. Looked up from germline, CDR1 is LNHDA and CDR2 is SQIVND (reference sequence). The CDR3 spans 15 residues. The CDR3: CASSLRAGNNYGYTF. The CDR3 DNA follows: TGTGCCAGTAGCCTCCGAGCAGGGAACAACTATGGCTACACCTTC.

The chain has TRBV30 and TRBJ2-1; a possible D gene is TRBD2 (6 bases). The CDR3 loop spans 14 amino acids. The germline V and J ends were trimmed by 0 bases and 6 bases, with 12 bases remaining between them. Germline V gene lookup returns CDR1 GTSNPN and CDR2 SVGIG (reference sequence). DNA for the CDR3: TGTGCCTGGAGTGTACTAGCAGCCTTCAATGAGCAGTTCTTC. Protein product: CAWSVLAAFNEQFF.

This chain links TRBV4-3 with TRBJ2-7; 9 positions match TRBD1. Germline loops: CDR1 LGHNA, CDR2 YSLEER. V gave up 2 bases and J gave up 0 bases; unmatched junction bases: 8. The CDR3 is made up of 17 amino acids. CDR3 sequence reads: CASSQIGGTGSSYEQYF. The CDR3 nucleotides read TGCGCCAGCAGCCAAATAGGAGGGACAGGGAGCTCCTACGAGCAGTACTTC.

The J gene is TRBJ2-7, the V gene TRBV13; the match to TRBD2 covers 12 bases. The V gene's germline CDR1 is PRHDT and CDR2 FYEKMQ (reference sequence). The CDR3 totals 20 residues. With 3 bases clipped from V and 3 bases from J, the junction kept 18 bases outside the gene matches. The CDR3 DNA reads TGTGCCAGCAGCTTGGGTGAAGGGCGACTAGCGGGAGAGTTACTCTACGAGCAGTACTTC. Amino acid sequence: CASSLGEGRLAGELLYEQYF. The full variable domain, with the rest looked up from reference TRBV13 and TRBJ2-7, is AAGVIQSPRHLIKEKRETATLKCYPIPRHDTVYWYQQGPGQDPQFLISFYEKMQSDKGSIPDRFSAQQFSDYHSELNMSSLELGDSALYFCASSLGEGRLAGELLYEQYFGPGTRLTVT.

Of note for this clone: This sample includes further DNA sequences coding for the same CDR3. The V and J genes are TRBV19 and TRBJ2-7; the D gene is possibly TRBD1 (5 bases). The CDR3 is made up of 13 amino acids. V lost 3 bases and J 0 bases, leaving 6 bases between the germline ends. Germline CDR1 LNHDA, CDR2 SQIVND (reference sequence). The CDR3 sequence: CASSIQGSYEQYF. CDR3 DNA sequence: TGTGCCAGTAGTATTCAGGGCTCCTACGAGCAGTACTTC. Drawing the rest from reference TRBV19 and TRBJ2-7, the complete variable domain is DGGITQSPKYLFRKEGQNVTLSCEQNLNHDAMYWYRQDPGQGLRLIYYSQIVNDFQKGDIAEGYSVSREKKESFPLTVTSAQKNPTAFYLCASSIQGSYEQYFGPGTRLTVT.

V and J are TRBV7-2 and TRBJ1-5, with TRBD1 identical over 7 bases. Unmatched junction bases numbered 4, after V lost 0 bases and J lost 5 bases. The length of the CDR3 is 15 residues. Germline V gene lookup returns CDR1 SGHTA and CDR2 FQGNSA. CDR3 DNA: TGTGCCAGCAGCTTAGCGGCAGGGGGTTATCAGCCCCAGCATTTT. It codes for CASSLAAGGYQPQHF.

This sequence joins TRBV19 and TRBJ2-5; the D gene is possibly TRBD1 (5 bases). The germline CDR1 and CDR2 sequences are LNHDA and SQIVND (reference sequence). The CDR3 consists of 15 residues. Trimming pared 5 bases from V and 7 bases from J, leaving 20 bases between. The CDR3 DNA follows: TGTGCCAGTAGTTTGTGGGGCAGGCGATCCGGGACCCAGTACTTC. This sequence encodes CASSLWGRRSGTQYF.

This sequence joins TRBV5-1 and TRBJ2-5, with D uncertain. Trimming shortened V by 0 bases and J by 1 base, and 4 bases separated the two germline ends. The CDR3 runs to 13 residues. Germline loops: CDR1 SGHRS, CDR2 YFSETQ. The CDR3 bases are TGCGCCAGCAGCTTGGGTCTCCAAGAGACCCAGTACTTC. Translating it yields CASSLGLQETQYF. Combining the CDR3 with reference TRBV5-1 and TRBJ2-5 gives the whole variable domain KAGVTQTPRYLIKTRGQQVTLSCSPISGHRSVSWYQQTPGQGLQFLFEYFSETQRNKGNFPGRFSGRQFSNSRSEMNVSTLELGDSALYLCASSLGLQETQYFGPGTRLLVL.

The genes are TRBV4-3 and TRBJ1-4; 7 bases are shared with TRBD1. The ends lost 2 bases at V and 5 bases at J; junction bases unmatched: 8. Germline loops: CDR1 LGHNA, CDR2 YSLEER. The CDR3 is 16 residues long. CDR3 in amino acids: CASSQFQTGINEKLFF. For the CDR3, the DNA is TGCGCCAGCAGCCAATTCCAGACAGGGATAAATGAAAAACTGTTTTTT.

The DNA for the CDR3 is TGTGCCAGCAGTTTCTGGCCCGGGACAGGGTTCACTGAAGCTTTCTTT. As protein: CASSFWPGTGFTEAFF. V gene TRBV27 combines with J gene TRBJ1-1, with 9 nucleotides matching TRBD1. The trim removed 3 bases at V and 4 bases at J, leaving 9 bases unmatched. The germline V gene has CDR1 MNHEY and CDR2 SMNVEV (reference sequence). The CDR3 sequence is 16 residues long.

This sequence joins TRBV11-2 and TRBJ2-1; D remains ambiguous. Germline CDR1 is SGHAT and CDR2 is FQNNGV. The V gene lost 5 bases and the J gene lost 6 bases, with 14 bases spanning the gap. The CDR3 consists of 14 residues. The CDR3 DNA is TGTGCCAGCAGCAAAATAGCTTCACGCAATGAGCAGTTCTTC. It yields the protein CASSKIASRNEQFF.

The genes are TRBV6-5 and TRBJ1-1, with a possible D match to TRBD1 (6 bases). Between the trimmed V and J ends, which lost 2 bases and 6 bases, there was a span of 10 bases. The CDR3 is 13 amino acids. Germline CDR1 MNHEY, CDR2 SVGAGI. The CDR3 nucleotides are TGTGCCAGCAGTTACGGGGGACACCCTGAAGCTTTCTTT. This codes for CASSYGGHPEAFF.

Here the CDR3 DNA reads TGTGCCACCAGCAGAACCCGCTCGGGGGAGCAGTACTTC. This sequence encodes CATSRTRSGEQYF. The genes are TRBV15 and TRBJ2-7; the D gene is possibly TRBD2 (5 bases). The CDR3 consists of 13 residues. Trimming removed 2 bases from V and 7 bases from J, with 12 bases in between. Per germline, CDR1 LNHNV and CDR2 YYDKDF (reference sequence).

V is TRBV13 and J is TRBJ2-1; D is perhaps TRBD1 (5 bases). Germline lookup yields CDR1 PRHDT and CDR2 FYEKMQ (reference sequence). This CDR3 has 12 residues. The V end lost 0 bases, the J end lost 9 bases, and 6 bases lay between the germline ends. In nucleotides, the CDR3 is TGTGCCAGCAGCTTAGGGGGGCGTGAGCAGTTCTTC. Encoded protein: CASSLGGREQFF.

The J gene is TRBJ2-7, the V gene TRBV7-3, with 7 bases identical to TRBD1. Germline assignment: CDR1 SGHTA and CDR2 FQGTGA. This CDR3 comprises 13 residues. Trimming took 2 bases from V and 3 from J; bases not matched to a gene: 1. The CDR3 is CASSLRDSYEQYF. The CDR3 coding sequence is TGTGCCAGCAGCTTACGGGACAGCTACGAGCAGTACTTC.

CDR3 sequence (DNA): TGTGCCAGTAGTTTGGGCGTGGATATGAACACTGAAGCTTTCTTT. It codes for CASSLGVDMNTEAFF. The gene calls are TRBV19 and TRBJ1-1; no reliable D call. Trimming removed 5 bases from V and 0 bases from J, with 13 bases in between. Germline V gives CDR1 LNHDA, CDR2 SQIVND (reference sequence). The CDR3 spans 15 residues. The variable domain in full, with the rest retrieved from reference TRBV19 and TRBJ1-1, is DGGITQSPKYLFRKEGQNVTLSCEQNLNHDAMYWYRQDPGQGLRLIYYSQIVNDFQKGDIAEGYSVSREKKESFPLTVTSAQKNPTAFYLCASSLGVDMNTEAFFGQGTRLTVV.

This chain links TRBV30 with TRBJ2-7; weak D call: TRBD2 (5 bases). The V end lost 5 bases, the J end lost 7 bases, and 21 bases lay between the germline ends. Germline CDR1 GTSNPN, CDR2 SVGIG (reference sequence). The CDR3 spans 14 residues. This chain's CDR3 is CAWSLGHATGEQYF. The CDR3 DNA follows: TGTGCCTGGTCGCTCGGCCACGCGACGGGGGAGCAGTACTTC.

Only one count was recorded for this clone. V and J are TRBV19 and TRBJ2-2, with 7 bases fitting TRBD2. V lost 3 bases to trimming and J lost 4 bases; unmatched junction nucleotides: 2. Germline CDR1 reads LNHDA; CDR2 reads SQIVND (reference sequence). The CDR3 totals 14 residues. The CDR3, as DNA: TGTGCCAGTAGTATGCGGGAGATCACCGGGGAGCTGTTTTTT. Its protein product is CASSMREITGELFF.

The chain joins TRBV7-6 to TRBJ2-1; no clear D. Trimming shortened V by 2 bases and J by 9 bases, and 8 bases separated the two germline ends. The germline CDR1 and CDR2 sequences are SGHVS and FNYEAQ. The CDR3 covers 12 residues. CDR3 sequence (DNA): TGTGCCAGCAGCTTACTTAGCAGTGAGCAGTTCTTC. Its translation: CASSLLSSEQFF.

This sequence joins TRBV7-9 and TRBJ1-1; 8 nucleotides agree with TRBD1. Trimming took 7 bases from V and 0 from J; bases not matched to a gene: 4. CDR1 is SEHNR, CDR2 FQNEAQ, per germline (reference sequence). The CDR3 contains 14 residues. The CDR3: CASIRTGMNTEAFF. In DNA form, the CDR3 reads TGTGCCAGCATCCGGACAGGGATGAACACTGAAGCTTTCTTT.

The V and J genes are TRBV7-2 and TRBJ2-2, with 7 bases aligning to TRBD2. Germline values: CDR1 SGHTA, CDR2 FQGNSA. The J segment lost 0 bases and the V segment lost 4 bases, leaving 11 bases of the junction unmatched. The CDR3 is 18 amino acids. CDR3 in amino acids: CASSSLPAGPPNTGELFF. The CDR3 DNA reads TGTGCCAGCAGCTCCCTACCAGCGGGGCCACCGAACACCGGGGAGCTGTTTTTT. Full variable domain (outside the CDR3, taken from reference TRBV7-2 and TRBJ2-2): GAGVSQSPSNKVTEKGKDVELRCDPISGHTALYWYRQSLGQGLEFLIYFQGNSAPDKSGLPSDRFSAERTGGSVSTLTIQRTQQEDSAVYLCASSSLPAGPPNTGELFFGEGSRLTVL.

V is TRBV15 and J is TRBJ2-1; the D is unclear. Trimming removed 6 bases from V and 0 bases from J, with 3 bases in between. CDR3 length equals 12 residues. The germline CDR1 and CDR2 sequences are LNHNV and YYDKDF (reference sequence). The CDR3 loop reads CATSISYNEQFF. CDR3 coding DNA: TGTGCCACCAGTATCTCCTACAATGAGCAGTTCTTC.

The gene calls are TRBV2 and TRBJ2-1, with D maybe TRBD2 (6 bases). Germline values: CDR1 SNHLY, CDR2 FYNNEI. CDR3 length: 15 residues. V dropped 7 bases and J dropped 2 bases, with 15 bases sitting between them. The CDR3 region is CASNLREYPYNEQFF. The CDR3 nucleotides are TGTGCCAGCAATCTCCGGGAGTACCCCTACAATGAGCAGTTCTTC. The whole variable domain, filled in from reference TRBV2 and TRBJ2-1, reads EPEVTQTPSHQVTQMGQEVILRCVPISNHLYFYWYRQILGQKVEFLVSFYNNEISEKSEIFDDQFSVERPDGSNFTLKIRSTKLEDSAMYFCASNLREYPYNEQFFGPGTRLTVL.

The J gene is TRBJ1-2, the V gene TRBV30; D possibly corresponds to TRBD1 (6 bases). This CDR3 has 15 amino acids. CDR1 is GTSNPN and CDR2 is SVGIG in the germline V gene (reference sequence). Trimming took off 2 bases at V and 4 bases at J, with 17 bases between the two ends. CDR3 DNA sequence: TGTGCCTGGAGTCCCCGGGGGGGCGACTTCTATGGCTACACCTTC. It yields the protein CAWSPRGGDFYGYTF.